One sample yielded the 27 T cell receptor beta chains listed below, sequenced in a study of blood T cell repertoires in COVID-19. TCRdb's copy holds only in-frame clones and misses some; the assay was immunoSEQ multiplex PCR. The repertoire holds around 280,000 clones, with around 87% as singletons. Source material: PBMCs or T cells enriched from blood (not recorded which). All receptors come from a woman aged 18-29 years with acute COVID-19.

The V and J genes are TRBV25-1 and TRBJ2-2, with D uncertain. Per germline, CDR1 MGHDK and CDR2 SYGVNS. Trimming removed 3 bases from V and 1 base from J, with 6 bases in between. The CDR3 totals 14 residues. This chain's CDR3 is CASSDKQNTGELFF. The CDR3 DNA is TGTGCCAGCAGTGATAAACAGAACACCGGGGAGCTGTTTTTT.

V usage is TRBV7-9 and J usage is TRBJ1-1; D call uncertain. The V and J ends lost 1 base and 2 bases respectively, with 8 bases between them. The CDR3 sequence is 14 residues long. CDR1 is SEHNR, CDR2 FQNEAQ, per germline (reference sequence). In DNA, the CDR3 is TGTGCCAGCAGCTTAGGACATACCAACACTGAAGCTTTCTTT. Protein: CASSLGHTNTEAFF.

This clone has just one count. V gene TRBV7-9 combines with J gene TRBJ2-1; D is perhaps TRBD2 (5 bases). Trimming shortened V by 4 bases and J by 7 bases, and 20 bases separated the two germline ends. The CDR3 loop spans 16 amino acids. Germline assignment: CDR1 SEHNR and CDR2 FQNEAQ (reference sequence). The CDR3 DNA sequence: TGTGCCAGCAGCTCGAACGTGCTAGCAAGTGAGAATGAGCAGTTCTTC. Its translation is CASSSNVLASENEQFF.

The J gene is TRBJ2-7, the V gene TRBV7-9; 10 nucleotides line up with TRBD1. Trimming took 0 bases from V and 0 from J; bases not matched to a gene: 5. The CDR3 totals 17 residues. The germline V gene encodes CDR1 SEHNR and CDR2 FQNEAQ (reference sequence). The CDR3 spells CASSLAGTGVDSYEQYF. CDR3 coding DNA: TGTGCCAGCAGCTTAGCGGGGACAGGGGTGGACTCCTACGAGCAGTACTTC.

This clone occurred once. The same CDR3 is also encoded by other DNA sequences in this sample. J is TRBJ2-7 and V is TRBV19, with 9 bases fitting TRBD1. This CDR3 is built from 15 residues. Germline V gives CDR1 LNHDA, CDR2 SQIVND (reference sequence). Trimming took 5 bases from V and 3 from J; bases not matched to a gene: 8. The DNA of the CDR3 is TGTGCCAGTAGTCTACACGGGACAGGGATCTACGAGCAGTACTTC. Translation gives CASSLHGTGIYEQYF.

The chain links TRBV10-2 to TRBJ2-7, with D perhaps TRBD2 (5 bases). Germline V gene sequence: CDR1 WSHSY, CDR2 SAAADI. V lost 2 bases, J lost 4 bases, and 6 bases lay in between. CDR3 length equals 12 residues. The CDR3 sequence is CASSEGGYEQYF. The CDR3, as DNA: TGCGCCAGCAGTGAGGGCGGGTACGAGCAGTACTTC.

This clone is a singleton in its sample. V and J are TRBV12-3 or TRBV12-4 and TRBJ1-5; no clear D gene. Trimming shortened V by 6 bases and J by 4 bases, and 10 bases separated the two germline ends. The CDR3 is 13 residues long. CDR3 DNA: TGTGCCAGCAGCCGACTTGGGAATCAGCCCCAGCATTTT. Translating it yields CASSRLGNQPQHF.

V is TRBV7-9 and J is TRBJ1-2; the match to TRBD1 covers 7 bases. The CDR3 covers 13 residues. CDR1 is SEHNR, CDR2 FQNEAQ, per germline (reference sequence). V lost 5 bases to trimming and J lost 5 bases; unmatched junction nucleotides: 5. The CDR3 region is CASSPQGEYGYTF. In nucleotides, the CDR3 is TGTGCCAGCAGCCCCCAGGGGGAGTATGGCTACACCTTC.

The CDR3: CASSSQGTYQETQYF. The CDR3 DNA follows: TGCGCCAGCAGCTCGCAAGGGACATACCAAGAGACCCAGTACTTC. This chain uses TRBV5-1 with TRBJ2-5; D might be TRBD1 (6 bases). The germline V gene encodes CDR1 SGHRS and CDR2 YFSETQ. V lost 3 bases to trimming and J lost 0 bases, with 12 bases between them. This CDR3 region has 15 residues.

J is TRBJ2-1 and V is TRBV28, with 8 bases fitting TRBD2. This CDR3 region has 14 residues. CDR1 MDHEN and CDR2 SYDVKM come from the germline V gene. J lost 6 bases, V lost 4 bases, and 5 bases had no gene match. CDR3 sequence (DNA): TGTGCCAGCAGTTCTGGGACTAGGAGCAATGAGCAGTTCTTC. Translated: CASSSGTRSNEQFF.

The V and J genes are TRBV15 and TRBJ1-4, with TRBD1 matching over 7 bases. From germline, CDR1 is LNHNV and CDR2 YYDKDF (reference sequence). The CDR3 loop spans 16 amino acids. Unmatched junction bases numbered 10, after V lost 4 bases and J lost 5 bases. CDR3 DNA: TGTGCCACCAGCAAAGAGCGACAGGGTATAAATGAAAAACTGTTTTTT. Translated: CATSKERQGINEKLFF.

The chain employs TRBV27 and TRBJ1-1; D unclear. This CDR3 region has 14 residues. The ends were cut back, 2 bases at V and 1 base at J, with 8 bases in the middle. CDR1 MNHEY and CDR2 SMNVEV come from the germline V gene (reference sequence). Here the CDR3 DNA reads TGTGCCAGCAGTTTAGGAGCATGGAACACTGAAGCTTTCTTT. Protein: CASSLGAWNTEAFF.

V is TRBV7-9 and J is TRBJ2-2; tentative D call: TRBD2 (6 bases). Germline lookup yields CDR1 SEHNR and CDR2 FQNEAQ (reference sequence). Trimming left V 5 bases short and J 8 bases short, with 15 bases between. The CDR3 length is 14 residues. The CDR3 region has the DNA TGTGCCAGCAGCATCCGGGGGTTGACTGGGGAGCTGTTTTTT. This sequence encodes CASSIRGLTGELFF.

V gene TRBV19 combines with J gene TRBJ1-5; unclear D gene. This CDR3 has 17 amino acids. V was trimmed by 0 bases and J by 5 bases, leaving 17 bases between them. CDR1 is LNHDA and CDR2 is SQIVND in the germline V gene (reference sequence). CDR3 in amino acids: CASSIDPARRWDQPQHF. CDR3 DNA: TGTGCCAGTAGTATAGACCCAGCGCGGAGGTGGGATCAGCCCCAGCATTTT.

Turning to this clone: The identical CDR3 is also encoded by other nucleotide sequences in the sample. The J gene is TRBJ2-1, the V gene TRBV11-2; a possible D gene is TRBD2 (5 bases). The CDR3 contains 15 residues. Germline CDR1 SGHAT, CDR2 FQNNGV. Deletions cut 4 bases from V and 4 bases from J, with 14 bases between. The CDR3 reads CASSSGLAEYNEQFF. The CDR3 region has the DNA TGTGCCAGCAGCTCTGGCCTAGCAGAATACAATGAGCAGTTCTTC.

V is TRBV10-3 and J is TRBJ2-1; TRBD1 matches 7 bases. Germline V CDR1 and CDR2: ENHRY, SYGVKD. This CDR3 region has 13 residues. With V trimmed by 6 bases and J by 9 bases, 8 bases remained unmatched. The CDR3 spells CAIRTGSNGEQFF. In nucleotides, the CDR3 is TGTGCCATCAGGACAGGGTCAAATGGTGAGCAGTTCTTC.

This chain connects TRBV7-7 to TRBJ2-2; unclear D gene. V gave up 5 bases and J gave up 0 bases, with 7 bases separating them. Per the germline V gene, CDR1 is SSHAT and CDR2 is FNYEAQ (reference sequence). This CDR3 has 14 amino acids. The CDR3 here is CASSPDSNTGELFF. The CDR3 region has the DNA TGTGCCAGCAGCCCCGACTCGAACACCGGGGAGCTGTTTTTT.

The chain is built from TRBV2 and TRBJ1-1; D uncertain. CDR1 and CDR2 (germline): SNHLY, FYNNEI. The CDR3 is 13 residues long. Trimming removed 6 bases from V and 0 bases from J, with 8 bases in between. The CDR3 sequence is CASRRALNTEAFF. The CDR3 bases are TGTGCCAGCAGGCGGGCTCTGAACACTGAAGCTTTCTTT.

CDR3 bases: TGCGCCAGCAGCCCAGCTAGCGGAGCCTACAATGAGCAGTTCTTC. This gives the protein CASSPASGAYNEQFF. J is TRBJ2-1 and V is TRBV4-3; 7 nucleotides line up with TRBD2. Looked up from germline, CDR1 is LGHNA and CDR2 is YSLEER. CDR3 length: 15 residues. J was trimmed by 2 bases and V by 4 bases; bases with no gene match: 5.

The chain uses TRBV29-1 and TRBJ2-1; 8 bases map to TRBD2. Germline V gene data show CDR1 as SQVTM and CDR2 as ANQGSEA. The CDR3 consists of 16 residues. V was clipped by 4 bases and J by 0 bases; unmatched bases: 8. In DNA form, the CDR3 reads TGCAGCGTTGGAGCGGGAGTGAGGGTCTCCTACAATGAGCAGTTCTTC. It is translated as CSVGAGVRVSYNEQFF.

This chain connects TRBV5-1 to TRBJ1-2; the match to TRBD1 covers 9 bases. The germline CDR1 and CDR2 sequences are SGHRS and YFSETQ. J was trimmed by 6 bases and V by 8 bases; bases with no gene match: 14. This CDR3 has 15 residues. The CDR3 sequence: CARLNRGPLPNGYTF. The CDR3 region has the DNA TGCGCCAGACTGAACAGGGGGCCCCTTCCAAATGGCTACACCTTC.

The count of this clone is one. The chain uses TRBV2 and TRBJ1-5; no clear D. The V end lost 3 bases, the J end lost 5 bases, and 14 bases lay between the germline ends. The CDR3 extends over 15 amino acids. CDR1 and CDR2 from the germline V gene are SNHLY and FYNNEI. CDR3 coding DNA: TGTGCCAGCAGTGACAGCGGCAGGCCTTATCAGCCCCAGCATTTT. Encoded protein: CASSDSGRPYQPQHF.

CDR3 nucleotides: TGTGCCAGCAGCTTAGCACTAGCGGGTCCTATAGGCGTGTACTTC. It translates to CASSLALAGPIGVYF. The chain employs TRBV11-2 and TRBJ2-7, with 9 bases that match TRBD2. This CDR3 is built from 15 residues. V was clipped by 1 base and J by 12 bases; unmatched bases: 13. Germline assignment: CDR1 SGHAT and CDR2 FQNNGV.

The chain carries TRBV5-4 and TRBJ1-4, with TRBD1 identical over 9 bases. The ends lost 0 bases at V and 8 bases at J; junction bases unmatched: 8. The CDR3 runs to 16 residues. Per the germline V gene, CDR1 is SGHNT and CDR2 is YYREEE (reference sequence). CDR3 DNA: TGTGCCAGCAGCTTGGGGCCGGGACAGGGAGTGGAAAAACTGTTTTTT. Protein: CASSLGPGQGVEKLFF.

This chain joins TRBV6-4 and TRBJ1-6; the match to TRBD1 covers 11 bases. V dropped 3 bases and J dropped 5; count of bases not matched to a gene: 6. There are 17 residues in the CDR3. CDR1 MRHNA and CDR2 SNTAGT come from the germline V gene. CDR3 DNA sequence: TGTGCCAGCAGTGAGGGTCGGGGACAGGGGGATAATTCACCCCTCCACTTT. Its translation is CASSEGRGQGDNSPLHF.

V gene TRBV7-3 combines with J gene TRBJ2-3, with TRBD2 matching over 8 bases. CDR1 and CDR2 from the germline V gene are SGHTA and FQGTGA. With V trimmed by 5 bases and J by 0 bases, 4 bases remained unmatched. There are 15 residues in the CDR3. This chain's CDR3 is CASSPSSGSTDTQYF. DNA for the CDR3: TGTGCCAGCAGCCCCTCTAGCGGGAGCACAGATACGCAGTATTTT.

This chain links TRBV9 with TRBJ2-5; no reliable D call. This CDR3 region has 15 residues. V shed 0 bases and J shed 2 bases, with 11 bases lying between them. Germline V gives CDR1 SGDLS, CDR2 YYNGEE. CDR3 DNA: TGTGCCAGCAGCGTAGCTCCGGTATCTCAAGAGACCCAGTACTTC. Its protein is CASSVAPVSQETQYF.